The 27 T cell receptor beta chains in this list originate from one sample, sequenced in a study of T cell repertoires in cytomegalovirus infection. These receptors' antigens are unknown. TCRdb re-called the reads with MiXCR, one entry per CDR3 protein. The data contain about 480,000 distinct CDR3 sequences, roughly a third of them seen just once; the ten biggest clones take up under 20%. Sequenced material: cultured PBMCs, taken from culture after CMV antigen stimulation. These receptors all stem from a human donor in good health (CMV status not recorded). Some clones in this sample may be carry-over from other donors' samples.

The chain is built from TRBV11-2 and TRBJ2-1; 9 bases fit TRBD2. The V and J ends lost 0 bases and 3 bases, in that order; junction bases with no gene match: 3. The CDR3 sequence is 16 residues long. Germline V lookup: CDR1 SGHAT, CDR2 FQNNGV. The CDR3 bases are TGTGCCAGCAGCTTAGAGGCGACTAGCGGCTACAATGAGCAGTTCTTC. Encoded protein: CASSLEATSGYNEQFF.

The genes are TRBV6-2 or TRBV6-3 and TRBJ1-3; TRBD1 might be the D (6 bases). Trimming removed 6 bases from V and 0 bases from J, with 15 bases in between. CDR3 length: 16 amino acids. Germline V gives CDR1 MNHEY, CDR2 SVGEGT. CDR3 nucleotides: TGTGCCAGCAGCGACCACGGGACACCCTCTGGAAACACCATATATTTT. It is translated as CASSDHGTPSGNTIYF.

V gene TRBV4-3 combines with J gene TRBJ2-1; TRBD2 is a possible D gene (5 bases). The V gene's germline CDR1 is LGHNA and CDR2 YSLEER. This CDR3 is 15 amino acids long. Deletions cut 5 bases from V and 2 bases from J, with 13 bases between. CDR3 region: CASSSNTAAYNEQFF. The CDR3, as DNA: TGCGCCAGCAGCTCAAACACAGCGGCCTACAATGAGCAGTTCTTC.

This clonotype was found once. The rearrangement joins TRBV6-5 to TRBJ2-1; possibly TRBD1 for D (5 bases). V shed 5 bases and J shed 5 bases, with 13 bases lying between them. The germline V gene encodes CDR1 MNHEY and CDR2 SVGAGI. CDR3 length: 14 residues. CDR3 nucleotide sequence: TGTGCCAGCAGTACGTGGACAATGAACAATGAGCAGTTCTTC. It is translated as CASSTWTMNNEQFF.

This clonotype occurred a few times. This chain connects TRBV5-1 to TRBJ1-2, with D hard to call. The CDR3 contains 16 residues. With 4 bases removed from V and 4 bases from J, the gap between germline ends came to 20 bases. Germline V gene data show CDR1 as SGHRS and CDR2 as YFSETQ. The CDR3 region has the DNA TGCGCCAGCAGCAGATCCGGCGACGGAGGCGGCTATGGCTACACCTTC. Residues: CASSRSGDGGGYGYTF. Together with reference TRBV5-1 and TRBJ1-2, the CDR3 gives the full variable domain: KAGVTQTPRYLIKTRGQQVTLSCSPISGHRSVSWYQQTPGQGLQFLFEYFSETQRNKGNFPGRFSGRQFSNSRSEMNVSTLELGDSALYLCASSRSGDGGGYGYTFGSGTRLTVV.

This clonotype was detected many times. This chain uses TRBV10-2 with TRBJ1-3, with D possibly TRBD1 on 6 matching bases. V lost 4 bases, J lost 0 bases, and 10 bases lay in between. CDR3 length: 15 amino acids. Germline V gene sequence: CDR1 WSHSY, CDR2 SAAADI. The CDR3 here is CASSATGDSGNTIYF. CDR3 nucleotide sequence: TGCGCCAGCAGTGCGACAGGCGACTCTGGAAACACCATATATTTT.

The chain links TRBV11-3 to TRBJ2-1; D call uncertain. V was pared by 6 bases and J by 7 bases, with 10 bases between. Germline loops: CDR1 SGHNT, CDR2 YENEEA. The CDR3 has 12 amino acids. The CDR3 spells CASSRDSNEQFF. The CDR3 region has the DNA TGTGCCAGCAGTAGGGATTCGAATGAGCAGTTCTTC. The full variable domain, rest sourced from reference TRBV11-3 and TRBJ2-1, is EAGVVQSPRYKIIEKKQPVAFWCNPISGHNTLYWYLQNLGQGPELLIRYENEEAVDDSQLPKDRFSAERLKGVDSTLKIQPAELGDSAVYLCASSRDSNEQFFGPGTRLTVL.

This chain uses TRBV7-9 with TRBJ1-2; perhaps TRBD1 as D (5 bases). Germline CDR1 is SEHNR and CDR2 is FQNEAQ (reference sequence). The V gene lost 5 bases and the J gene lost 3 bases, with 16 bases spanning the gap. The CDR3 totals 15 residues. CDR3 region: CASSPPEGLDYGYTF. The CDR3 DNA follows: TGTGCCAGCAGCCCCCCGGAGGGGCTCGACTATGGCTACACCTTC.

In this sample, this clonotype turned up a few times. The rearrangement links TRBV7-2 to TRBJ1-4, with TRBD1 identical over 8 bases. The CDR3 consists of 15 residues. The J segment lost 8 bases and the V segment lost 3 bases, leaving 8 bases of the junction unmatched. Germline V CDR1 and CDR2: SGHTA, FQGNSA. CDR3 in amino acids: CASSLTTGVKEKLFF. DNA of the CDR3: TGTGCCAGCAGCTTGACGACAGGGGTCAAAGAAAAACTGTTTTTT.

The chain combines TRBV20-1 with TRBJ2-5; D perhaps matches TRBD2 (6 bases). The CDR3 extends over 15 amino acids. The germline V gene has CDR1 DFQATT and CDR2 SNEGSKA (reference sequence). Between the trimmed V and J ends, which lost 3 bases and 6 bases, there was a span of 20 bases. CDR3 bases: TGCAGTGCTAGTGAGACTAGGGCTGGGGGTCAGACCCAGTACTTC. It encodes CSASETRAGGQTQYF.

The chain couples TRBV12-3 or TRBV12-4 to TRBJ2-5; the D is unclear. V was pared by 4 bases and J by 5 bases, with 17 bases between. This CDR3 has 15 residues. In DNA form, the CDR3 reads TGTGCCAGCAGTTCAAGGTCTCGTCCCGGGGAGACCCAGTACTTC. Amino acid sequence: CASSSRSRPGETQYF.

This clonotype was counted a few times. This rearrangement joins TRBV12-3 or TRBV12-4 to TRBJ2-1, with D perhaps TRBD1 (6 bases). The V end lost 4 bases, the J end lost 2 bases, and 9 bases lay between the germline ends. This CDR3 comprises 14 residues. CDR3 amino acids: CASSYREPYNEQFF. The CDR3, as DNA: TGTGCCAGCAGTTACAGGGAGCCCTACAATGAGCAGTTCTTC.

This clonotype was recorded a few times. The V and J genes are TRBV24-1 and TRBJ2-1, with 8 bases fitting TRBD2. Germline assignment: CDR1 KGHDR and CDR2 SFDVKD. V lost 4 bases to trimming and J lost 0 bases; unmatched junction nucleotides: 7. There are 17 residues in the CDR3. The CDR3 nucleotides are TGTGCCACCAGTGACCGACTAGCGCCATTCTCCTACAATGAGCAGTTCTTC. Translating it yields CATSDRLAPFSYNEQFF.

The V and J genes are TRBV6-8 and TRBJ2-2, with a possible D match to TRBD2 (5 bases). Germline CDR1 MNHGY, CDR2 SAAAGT. This CDR3 comprises 12 residues. Trimming removed 9 bases from V and 6 bases from J, with 11 bases in between. The CDR3 bases are TGTGCCAGTAAAACTAGGGCCGGGGAGCTGTTTTTT. It codes for CASKTRAGELFF.

The chain couples TRBV25-1 to TRBJ2-7; D possibly corresponds to TRBD1 (6 bases). The CDR3 contains 14 residues. V lost 7 bases to trimming and J lost 3 bases, with 16 bases between them. Germline V CDR1 and CDR2: MGHDK, SYGVNS. The CDR3 loop reads CASMGGQGNYEQYF. DNA of the CDR3: TGTGCCAGCATGGGTGGGCAGGGGAACTACGAGCAGTACTTC.

The sample holds a few counts of this clonotype. The V gene is TRBV6-8, the J gene TRBJ2-6; D remains unclear. CDR3 size: 15 residues. Germline V gene data show CDR1 as MNHGY and CDR2 as SAAAGT. The V gene lost 1 base and the J gene lost 2 bases, with 6 bases spanning the gap. The CDR3 spells CASSYLIAGANVLTF. The CDR3 DNA reads TGTGCCAGCAGTTACTTAATCGCTGGGGCCAACGTCCTGACTTTC.

This clonotype was found once. The gene calls are TRBV14 and TRBJ2-2; 7 positions agree with TRBD1. Germline CDR1 is SGHDN and CDR2 is FVKESK. Trimming removed 0 bases from V and 6 bases from J; junction bases left unmatched: 7. This CDR3 comprises 16 residues. The CDR3 here is CASSQDRGNIAGELFF. The CDR3 DNA follows: TGTGCCAGCAGCCAAGACAGGGGGAACATTGCCGGGGAGCTGTTTTTT.

This clonotype came up many times. J is TRBJ2-5 and V is TRBV7-2, with D uncertain. Trimming took off 5 bases at V and 7 bases at J, with 14 bases between the two ends. Germline CDR1 SGHTA, CDR2 FQGNSA. CDR3 length equals 13 residues. The CDR3 spells CASSARRGGTQYF. DNA of the CDR3: TGTGCCAGCAGCGCAAGACGCGGTGGGACCCAGTACTTC. The full variable domain, its missing parts supplied by reference TRBV7-2 and TRBJ2-5, is GAGVSQSPSNKVTEKGKDVELRCDPISGHTALYWYRQSLGQGLEFLIYFQGNSAPDKSGLPSDRFSAERTGGSVSTLTIQRTQQEDSAVYLCASSARRGGTQYFGPGTRLLVL.

This clonotype turned up a few times. The chain links TRBV30 to TRBJ2-1; 11 nucleotides agree with TRBD2. Germline V gene sequence: CDR1 GTSNPN, CDR2 SVGIG (reference sequence). The CDR3 is 15 amino acids. Trimming cost V 2 bases and J 4 bases; bases outside gene matches: 4. CDR3 region: CAWSPPSGRYNEQFF. For the CDR3, the DNA is TGTGCCTGGAGTCCTCCTAGCGGGAGGTACAATGAGCAGTTCTTC.

The chain couples TRBV29-1 to TRBJ1-1; a possible D gene is TRBD1 (6 bases). Deletions cut 2 bases from V and 1 base from J, with 8 bases between. Germline lookup yields CDR1 SQVTM and CDR2 ANQGSEA. The CDR3 is made up of 13 amino acids. CDR3 loop: CSVEPQGNTEAFF. The CDR3 region has the DNA TGCAGCGTTGAACCACAGGGGAACACTGAAGCTTTCTTT.

The V gene is TRBV5-6, the J gene TRBJ2-7, with unresolved D. Germline V CDR1 and CDR2: SGHDT, YYEEEE. CDR3 length: 14 amino acids. V shed 0 bases and J shed 2 bases, with 9 bases lying between them. The CDR3 here is CASSLVGIPYEQYV. For the CDR3, the DNA is TGTGCCAGCAGCTTGGTAGGGATCCCCTACGAGCAGTACGTC.

The chain uses TRBV19 and TRBJ1-3; D might be TRBD1 (5 bases). The CDR3 spans 15 residues. Between the trimmed V and J ends, which lost 6 bases and 7 bases, there was a span of 19 bases. Germline CDR1 and CDR2: LNHDA and SQIVND (reference sequence). The CDR3 loop reads CASRSPGTSWNTIYF. As DNA, the CDR3 is TGTGCCAGTAGGAGCCCCGGGACTTCTTGGAACACCATATATTTT.

Many counts were recorded for this clonotype. V gene TRBV19 combines with J gene TRBJ2-1, with a tentative D call TRBD2 (5 bases). V lost 7 bases and J lost 8, with 18 bases in between. Germline CDR1 LNHDA, CDR2 SQIVND (reference sequence). This CDR3 comprises 14 residues. CDR3 region: CASKLDPVSDEQFF. For the CDR3, the DNA is TGTGCCAGTAAACTAGACCCGGTCTCGGATGAGCAGTTCTTC. Full variable domain (remainder filled in from reference TRBV19 and TRBJ2-1): DGGITQSPKYLFRKEGQNVTLSCEQNLNHDAMYWYRQDPGQGLRLIYYSQIVNDFQKGDIAEGYSVSREKKESFPLTVTSAQKNPTAFYLCASKLDPVSDEQFFGPGTRLTVL.

This rearrangement joins TRBV7-6 to TRBJ2-7; 7 bases map to TRBD1. The CDR3 has 16 residues. Germline CDR1 SGHVS, CDR2 FNYEAQ. The ends lost 0 bases at V and 3 bases at J; junction bases unmatched: 8. The CDR3 protein is CASSLAPGTDFYEQYF. DNA of the CDR3: TGTGCCAGCAGCTTAGCGCCCGGGACAGATTTCTACGAGCAGTACTTC. The full variable domain, with the rest looked up from reference TRBV7-6 and TRBJ2-7, is GAGVSQSPRYKVTKRGQDVALRCDPISGHVSLYWYRQALGQGPEFLTYFNYEAQQDKSGLPNDRFSAERPEGSISTLTIQRTEQRDSAMYRCASSLAPGTDFYEQYFGPGTRLTVT.

This clonotype was observed many times. The chain joins TRBV7-2 to TRBJ2-3; D remains ambiguous. Germline V gives CDR1 SGHTA, CDR2 FQGNSA. The CDR3 is 12 amino acids. The V end lost 4 bases, the J end lost 6 bases, and 8 bases lay between the germline ends. Here the CDR3 DNA reads TGTGCCAGCAGCTCATCGTGGGATACGCAGTATTTT. Its translation: CASSSSWDTQYF. Together with reference TRBV7-2 and TRBJ2-3, the CDR3 gives the full variable domain: GAGVSQSPSNKVTEKGKDVELRCDPISGHTALYWYRQSLGQGLEFLIYFQGNSAPDKSGLPSDRFSAERTGGSVSTLTIQRTQQEDSAVYLCASSSSWDTQYFGPGTRLTVL.

For this clonotype: A read error may be the cause here, since a much bigger clone is one base away. This chain connects TRBV5-6 to TRBJ2-7; D gene uncertain. The CDR3 sequence is 13 residues long. V was cut by 0 bases and J by 8 bases, with 12 bases left in between. CDR1 and CDR2 (germline): SGHDT, YYEEEE. CDR3 sequence reads: CASSLGSPRQQYF. The CDR3 DNA sequence: TGTGCCAGCAGCTTGGGAAGTCCCCGGCAGCAGTACTTC.

The gene calls are TRBV7-2 and TRBJ1-6, with 7 bases fitting TRBD1. The CDR3 sequence is 14 residues long. J was trimmed by 7 bases and V by 6 bases; bases with no gene match: 6. CDR1 is SGHTA, CDR2 FQGNSA, per germline. The CDR3 spells CASRSDRANSPLHF. The CDR3 DNA sequence: TGTGCCAGCAGATCCGACAGGGCGAATTCACCCCTCCACTTT.